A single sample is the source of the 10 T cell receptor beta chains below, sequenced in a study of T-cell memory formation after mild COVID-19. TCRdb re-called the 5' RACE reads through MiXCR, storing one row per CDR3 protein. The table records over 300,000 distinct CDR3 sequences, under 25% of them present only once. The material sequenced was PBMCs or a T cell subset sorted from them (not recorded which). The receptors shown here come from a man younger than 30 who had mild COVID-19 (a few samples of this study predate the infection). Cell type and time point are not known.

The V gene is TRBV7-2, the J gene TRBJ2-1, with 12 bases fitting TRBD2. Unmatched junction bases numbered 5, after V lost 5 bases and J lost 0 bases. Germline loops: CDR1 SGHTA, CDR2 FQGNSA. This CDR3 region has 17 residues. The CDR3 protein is CASSHLAGGCSYNEQFF. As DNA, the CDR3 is TGTGCCAGCAGCCATCTAGCGGGGGGGTGCTCCTACAATGAGCAGTTCTTC.

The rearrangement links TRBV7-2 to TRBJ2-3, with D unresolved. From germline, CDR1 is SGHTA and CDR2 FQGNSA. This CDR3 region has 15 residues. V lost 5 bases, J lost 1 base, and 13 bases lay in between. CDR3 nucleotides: TGTGCCAGCAGCCTCTCCGTGTTGGGCACAGATACGCAGTATTTT. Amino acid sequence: CASSLSVLGTDTQYF.

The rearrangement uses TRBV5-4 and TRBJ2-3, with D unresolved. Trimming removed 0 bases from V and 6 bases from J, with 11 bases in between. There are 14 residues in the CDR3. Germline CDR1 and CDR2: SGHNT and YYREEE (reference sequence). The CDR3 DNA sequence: TGTGCCAGCAGCTTGGATGGGCTAGAGGATACGCAGTATTTT. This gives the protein CASSLDGLEDTQYF.

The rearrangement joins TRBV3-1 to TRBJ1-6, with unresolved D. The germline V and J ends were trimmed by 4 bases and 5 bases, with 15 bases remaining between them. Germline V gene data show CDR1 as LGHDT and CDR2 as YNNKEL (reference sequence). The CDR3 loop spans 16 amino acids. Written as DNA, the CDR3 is TGTGCCAGCAGCCTTAACTACAGATCAGATAATTCACCCCTCCACTTT. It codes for CASSLNYRSDNSPLHF.

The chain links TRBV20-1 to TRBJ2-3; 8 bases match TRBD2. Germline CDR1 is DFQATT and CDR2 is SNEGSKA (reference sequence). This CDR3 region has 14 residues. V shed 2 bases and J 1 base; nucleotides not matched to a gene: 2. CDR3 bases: TGCAGTGCTAGACAGCGGGGGCGCACAGATACGCAGTATTTT. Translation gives CSARQRGRTDTQYF.

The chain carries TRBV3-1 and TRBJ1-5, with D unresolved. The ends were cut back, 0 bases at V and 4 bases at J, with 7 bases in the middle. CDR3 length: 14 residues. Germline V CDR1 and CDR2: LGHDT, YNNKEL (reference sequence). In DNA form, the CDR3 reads TGTGCCAGCAGCCAAGAGCCCAGAAATCAGCCCCAGCATTTT. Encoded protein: CASSQEPRNQPQHF. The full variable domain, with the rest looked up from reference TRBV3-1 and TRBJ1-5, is DTAVSQTPKYLVTQMGNDKSIKCEQNLGHDTMYWYKQDSKKFLKIMFSYNNKELIINETVPNRFSPKSPDKAHLNLHINSLELGDSAVYFCASSQEPRNQPQHFGDGTRLSIL.

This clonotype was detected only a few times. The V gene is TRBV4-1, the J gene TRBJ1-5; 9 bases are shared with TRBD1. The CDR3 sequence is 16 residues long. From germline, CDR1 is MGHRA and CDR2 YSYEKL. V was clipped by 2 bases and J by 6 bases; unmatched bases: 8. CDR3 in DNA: TGCGCCAGCAGCCAAAGCCGGGACAGGGAAGCTCAGCCCCAGCATTTT. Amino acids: CASSQSRDREAQPQHF.

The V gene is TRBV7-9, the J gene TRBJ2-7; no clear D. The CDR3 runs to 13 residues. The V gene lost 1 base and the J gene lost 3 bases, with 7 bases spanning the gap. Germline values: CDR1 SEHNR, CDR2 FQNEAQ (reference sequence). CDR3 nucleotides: TGTGCCAGCAGCTTAGGGGTTGGCTACGAGCAGTACGTC. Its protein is CASSLGVGYEQYV.

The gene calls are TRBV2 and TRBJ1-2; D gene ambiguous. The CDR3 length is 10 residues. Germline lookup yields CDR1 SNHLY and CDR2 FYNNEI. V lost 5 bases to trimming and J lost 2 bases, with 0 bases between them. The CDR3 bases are TGTGCCAGCAGTAACTATGGCTACACCTTC. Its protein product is CASSNYGYTF.

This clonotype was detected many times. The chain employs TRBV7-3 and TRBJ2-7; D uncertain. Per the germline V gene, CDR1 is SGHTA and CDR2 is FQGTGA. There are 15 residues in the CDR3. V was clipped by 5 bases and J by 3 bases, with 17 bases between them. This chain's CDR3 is CASSPSKRLLYEQYV. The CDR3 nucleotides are TGTGCCAGCAGCCCATCAAAGAGGCTCCTCTACGAGCAGTACGTC.